Listed below are T cell receptor beta chains from one sample, sequenced in a study of monozygotic twins with inflammatory bowel disease. TCRdb derives one entry per CDR3 protein from the 5' RACE reads, leaving out DNA. The listing records about 160,000 distinct CDR3 sequences. The sample comprised blood. The receptors come from a human donor with ulcerative colitis or Crohn's disease, or a healthy co-twin of an affected twin (not recorded which). CDR3s include the opening cysteine and the closing phenylalanine or tryptophan.

j_gene | v_gene | CDR3aa
TRBJ2-7 | TRBV7-6 | CASSLAPGTFPYEQYF
TRBJ1-2 | TRBV5-4 | CASSAVRTGSGYTF
TRBJ2-2 | TRBV6-5 | CASSLKGRQGGNTGELFF
TRBJ2-1 | TRBV20-1 | CSAGTSGGAYNEQFF
TRBJ2-6 | TRBV20-1 | CSASETGGSGANVLTF
TRBJ2-1 | TRBV11-2 | CASSLAARGYNEQFF
TRBJ2-1 | TRBV11-2 | CASSPIRGGSYNEQFF
TRBJ1-1 | TRBV7-9 | CASSSQQGTEAFF
TRBJ2-7 | TRBV16 | CASSQRGSYEQYF
TRBJ2-3 | TRBV9 | CASSPTGFESDTQYF
TRBJ1-1 | TRBV6-1 | CASSTLGGALNTEAFF
TRBJ2-7 | TRBV6-2/TRBV6-3 | CASSDPKGRDYEQYF
TRBJ1-3 | TRBV9 | CASSIRPGEDTIYF
TRBJ2-1 | TRBV10-3 | CAIGGEGNEQFF
TRBJ2-4 | TRBV7-9 | CASSLAVGGAKNIQYF
TRBJ1-4 | TRBV18 | CASSPPRTVGANEKLFF
TRBJ1-1 | TRBV19 | CASILNTEAFF
TRBJ2-1 | TRBV29-1 | CSVVASYNEQFF
TRBJ1-2 | TRBV7-2 | CASSLANYGYTF
TRBJ2-3 | TRBV3-1 | CASSQGDRGLADTQYF
TRBJ1-1 | TRBV18 | CASSPRPRQGASDTEAFF
TRBJ1-1 | TRBV2 | CASSEAAARRNTEAFF
TRBJ2-3 | TRBV20-1 | CSAQGAGDTQYF
TRBJ2-3 | TRBV4-3 | CASSQVLGVPDTQYF
TRBJ1-1 | TRBV20-1 | CSARRGSPNTEAFF
TRBJ2-1 | TRBV20-1 | CSARDRLRGSYFSYNEQFF
TRBJ1-1 | TRBV20-1 | CSAAKAGDTEAFF
TRBJ1-3 | TRBV5-1 | CASSLAAGSSGNTIYF
TRBJ1-2 | TRBV12-3/TRBV12-4 | CASSSDRSYGYTF
TRBJ2-2 | TRBV20-1 | CSAGGGLNTGELFF
TRBJ2-4 | TRBV27 | CASSLRGGRAKNIQYF
TRBJ2-6 | TRBV5-1 | CASSPGTPAKTGANVLTF
TRBJ2-7 | TRBV24-1 | CATSDLQAEQYF
TRBJ2-2 | TRBV2 | CASWGQGATTGELFF
TRBJ2-7 | TRBV5-1 | CASSFHRTESFYEQYF
TRBJ1-3 | TRBV5-1 | CASSPGAGLNSGNTIYF
TRBJ2-1 | TRBV7-8 | CASSLVLGLGVSYNEQFF
TRBJ2-1 | TRBV5-4 | CASSSENRDRGNEQFF